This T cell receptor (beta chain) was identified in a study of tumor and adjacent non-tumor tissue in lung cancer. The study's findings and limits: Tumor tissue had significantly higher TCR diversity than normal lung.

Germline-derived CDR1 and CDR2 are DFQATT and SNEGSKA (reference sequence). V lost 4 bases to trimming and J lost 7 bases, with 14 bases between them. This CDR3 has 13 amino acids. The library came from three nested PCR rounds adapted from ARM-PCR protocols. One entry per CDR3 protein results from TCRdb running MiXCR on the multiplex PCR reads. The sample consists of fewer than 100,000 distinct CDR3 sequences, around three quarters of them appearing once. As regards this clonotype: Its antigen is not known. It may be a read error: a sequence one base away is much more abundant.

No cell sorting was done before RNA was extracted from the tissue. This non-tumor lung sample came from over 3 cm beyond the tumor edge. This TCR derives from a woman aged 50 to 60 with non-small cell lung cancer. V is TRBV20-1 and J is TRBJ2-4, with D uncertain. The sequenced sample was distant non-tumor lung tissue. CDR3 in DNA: TGCAGTGCTACTCCGATGACACCGAACATTCAGTACTTC. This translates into CSATPMTPNIQYF.